The next 31 T cell receptor beta chains were all read from a single sample in a study of blood T cell repertoires in COVID-19. Using immunoSEQ multiplex PCR, the repertoire was profiled, and TCRdb retains in-frame clones only, with some absent. Among around 240,000 clones, more than 75% were seen once, and the ten largest hold more than 0.75%. The sample taken for sequencing was peripheral blood. All receptors derive from a man aged 35 to 55 with acute or convalescent COVID-19.

The CDR3 nucleotides are TGTGCCAGCAGCCCCCCAGGACAGGGGAACAACTATGGCTACACCTTC. This sequence encodes CASSPPGQGNNYGYTF. The chain employs TRBV3-1 (or the pseudogene TRBV3-2) and TRBJ1-2; 9 nucleotides match TRBD1. Germline assignment: CDR1 LGHDT and CDR2 YNNKEL (reference sequence). The CDR3 is 16 amino acids. Trimming cost V 4 bases and J 2 bases; bases outside gene matches: 8.

The CDR3 loop is CASSFNSLGNTEAFF. DNA of the CDR3: TGTGCCAGCAGCTTCAACAGCTTAGGGAACACTGAAGCTTTCTTT. The gene calls are TRBV7-3 and TRBJ1-1; unclear D gene. V lost 3 bases and J lost 1, with 12 bases in between. There are 15 residues in the CDR3. CDR1 is SGHTA, CDR2 FQGTGA, per germline. The full variable domain, rest sourced from reference TRBV7-3 and TRBJ1-1, is GAGVSQTPSNKVTEKGKYVELRCDPISGHTALYWYRQSLGQGPEFLIYFQGTGAADDSGLPNDRFFAVRPEGSVSTLKIQRTERGDSAVYLCASSFNSLGNTEAFFGQGTRLTVV.

About this clone: Distinct nucleotide sequences in the sample also encode this CDR3. The genes are TRBV18 and TRBJ2-5; D is possibly TRBD2 (6 bases). V dropped 2 bases and J dropped 5 bases, with 9 bases sitting between them. This CDR3 is 13 amino acids long. Germline-derived CDR1 and CDR2 are KGHSH and LQKENI. CDR3 in DNA: TGTGCCAGCTCACCAGGGCTAGCGGAGACCCAGTACTTC. The encoded protein is CASSPGLAETQYF.

V usage is TRBV3-1 (or the pseudogene TRBV3-2) and J usage is TRBJ1-1; D unresolved. The germline V and J ends were trimmed by 8 bases and 3 bases, with 7 bases remaining between them. The CDR3 is 11 amino acids. Germline CDR1 is LGHDT and CDR2 is YNNKEL (reference sequence). The DNA for the CDR3 is TGTGCCAGCGCGGGATACACTGAAGCTTTCTTT. It codes for CASAGYTEAFF.

The chain joins TRBV12-3 or TRBV12-4 to TRBJ2-7, with D perhaps TRBD1 (6 bases). The V and J ends lost 4 bases and 4 bases respectively, with 11 bases between them. CDR3 length: 13 amino acids. CDR3 protein: CASSYGDTYEQYF. The DNA of the CDR3 is TGTGCCAGCAGTTATGGGGACACGTACGAGCAGTACTTC.

This chain links TRBV6-5 with TRBJ2-2, with D hard to call. V lost 5 bases and J lost 1, with 8 bases in between. This CDR3 spans 14 amino acids. CDR1 is MNHEY, CDR2 SVGAGI, per germline. DNA of the CDR3: TGTGCCAGCAGTCTAGTAGGGAACACCGGGGAGCTGTTTTTT. Protein sequence: CASSLVGNTGELFF.

This chain links TRBV6-5 with TRBJ1-1, with 7 bases aligning to TRBD1. The trim removed 3 bases at V and 11 bases at J, leaving 9 bases unmatched. The CDR3 covers 13 residues. Per the germline V gene, CDR1 is MNHEY and CDR2 is SVGAGI. The CDR3 DNA reads as TGTGCCAGCAGTTATGTCACCGGGACAGCTGCTTTCTTT. It is translated as CASSYVTGTAAFF.

The V and J genes are TRBV9 and TRBJ1-1; TRBD1 aligns across 7 bases. Per the germline V gene, CDR1 is SGDLS and CDR2 is YYNGEE. V lost 3 bases to trimming and J lost 5 bases; unmatched junction nucleotides: 10. CDR3 size: 15 residues. The CDR3 DNA is TGTGCCAGCAGCGGGAGTACAGGGGCCAGGACTGAAGCTTTCTTT. Amino acid sequence: CASSGSTGARTEAFF. The entire variable domain, with the rest obtained from reference TRBV9 and TRBJ1-1, is as follows: DSGVTQTPKHLITATGQRVTLRCSPRSGDLSVYWYQQSLDQGLQFLIQYYNGEERAKGNILERFSAQQFPDLHSELNLSSLELGDSALYFCASSGSTGARTEAFFGQGTRLTVV.

J is TRBJ1-2 and V is TRBV6-6; D may be TRBD1 (5 bases). Trimming took off 4 bases at V and 4 bases at J, with 16 bases between the two ends. CDR1 and CDR2 from the germline V gene are MNHNY and SVGAGI (reference sequence). The length of the CDR3 is 15 residues. The CDR3 sequence is CASSLQGPQGYGYTF. The CDR3 coding sequence is TGTGCCAGCAGTTTACAAGGACCGCAGGGCTATGGCTACACCTTC.

V usage is TRBV9 and J usage is TRBJ1-4; D unclear. Trimming cost V 0 bases and J 4 bases, with 7 bases left between them. Germline values: CDR1 SGDLS, CDR2 YYNGEE. The CDR3 is 14 residues long. For the CDR3, the DNA is TGTGCCAGCAGCGTAGGGCAGAATAATGAAAAACTGTTTTTT. It specifies CASSVGQNNEKLFF.

This clone appeared a single time. This chain connects TRBV24-1 to TRBJ1-2; TRBD1 matches at 8 bases. Germline V gene sequence: CDR1 KGHDR, CDR2 SFDVKD. The CDR3 sequence is 13 residues long. With V trimmed by 10 bases and J by 8 bases, 11 bases remained unmatched. The CDR3 sequence: CATSDREGWGYTF. Written as DNA, the CDR3 is TGTGCCACTTCGGACAGGGAGGGTTGGGGCTACACCTTC.

DNA of the CDR3: TGTGCCTGGAGTGTAGGACAGGACTCTGGAAACACCATATATTTT. Its protein product is CAWSVGQDSGNTIYF. V usage is TRBV30 and J usage is TRBJ1-3, with 7 bases that match TRBD1. Trimming removed 0 bases from V and 0 bases from J; junction bases left unmatched: 2. CDR1 is GTSNPN and CDR2 is SVGIG in the germline V gene (reference sequence). The CDR3 extends over 15 amino acids.

A few counts support this clone. V is TRBV18 and J is TRBJ1-6; D perhaps matches TRBD1 (6 bases). Trimming removed 2 bases from V and 10 bases from J, with 12 bases in between. CDR1 is KGHSH, CDR2 LQKENI, per germline. This CDR3 comprises 14 residues. The CDR3 sequence: CASSPNRVESPLHF. The CDR3, as DNA: TGTGCCAGCTCACCAAACAGGGTCGAATCACCCCTCCACTTT.

V usage is TRBV28 and J usage is TRBJ1-5; TRBD1 might be the D (6 bases). CDR1 MDHEN and CDR2 SYDVKM come from the germline V gene. The CDR3 has 14 amino acids. Trimming stripped 5 bases from V and 7 bases from J, with 15 bases between. CDR3 bases: TGTGCCAGCAGTGCTACAGGGTTGGCGCAGCCCCAGCATTTT. It specifies CASSATGLAQPQHF.

This clone was picked up a small number of times. The chain carries TRBV9 and TRBJ2-5; 10 nucleotides line up with TRBD1. V lost 4 bases and J lost 3; bases outside the gene matches: 6. CDR1 is SGDLS, CDR2 YYNGEE, per germline. This CDR3 is 15 amino acids long. The CDR3 region is CASSPHGTGEETQYF. The DNA for the CDR3 is TGTGCCAGCAGCCCACATGGGACAGGGGAAGAGACCCAGTACTTC.

The V and J genes are TRBV3-1 (or the pseudogene TRBV3-2) and TRBJ2-3, with D possibly matching TRBD1 (6 bases). The CDR3 loop spans 13 amino acids. The germline V gene encodes CDR1 LGHDT and CDR2 YNNKEL (reference sequence). V was pared by 4 bases and J by 14 bases, with 19 bases between. CDR3 region: CASSPTGYGTTYF. The CDR3 nucleotides read TGTGCCAGCAGCCCGACCGGATACGGGACAACGTATTTT.

This chain uses TRBV19 with TRBJ1-6, with 7 bases aligning to TRBD1. V dropped 1 base and J dropped 7; count of bases not matched to a gene: 4. Per germline, CDR1 LNHDA and CDR2 SQIVND (reference sequence). This CDR3 has 15 amino acids. CDR3 amino acids: CASSIAAGGNSPLHF. The CDR3 DNA reads as TGTGCCAGTAGTATAGCAGCAGGGGGAAATTCACCCCTCCACTTT.

V and J are TRBV9 and TRBJ2-7, with 7 nucleotides matching TRBD2. Germline assignment: CDR1 SGDLS and CDR2 YYNGEE. This CDR3 region has 13 residues. Trimming took 4 bases from V and 5 from J; bases not matched to a gene: 6. The CDR3 DNA reads as TGTGCCAGCAGCCCGGGAGGATCGGACGAGCAGTACTTC. Translating it yields CASSPGGSDEQYF.

The genes are TRBV10-3 and TRBJ2-5, with a tentative D call TRBD1 (6 bases). The CDR3 sequence is 12 residues long. The ends were cut back, 6 bases at V and 10 bases at J, with 15 bases in the middle. Germline lookup yields CDR1 ENHRY and CDR2 SYGVKD. CDR3 in DNA: TGTGCCATCAGCACAGGGCCGGTGGACCAGTACTTC. Translation gives CAISTGPVDQYF.

V and J are TRBV6-5 and TRBJ2-7; D possibly corresponds to TRBD1 (6 bases). The germline V gene encodes CDR1 MNHEY and CDR2 SVGAGI. V gave up 8 bases and J gave up 4 bases, with 21 bases separating them. The CDR3 totals 15 residues. The CDR3 DNA sequence: TGTGCCAGCGGAACCGGGACACGGGGCTCTTACGAGCAGTACTTC. Translated, it gives CASGTGTRGSYEQYF.

The V call is TRBV7-2, the J call TRBJ1-5; D possibly corresponds to TRBD1 (5 bases). Germline V lookup: CDR1 SGHTA, CDR2 FQGNSA. The CDR3 runs 17 residues. The V end lost 2 bases, the J end lost 5 bases, and 19 bases lay between the germline ends. The CDR3 protein is CASSLLRENSRDQPQHF. The CDR3 DNA follows: TGTGCCAGCAGCTTATTGCGAGAGAATAGCAGGGATCAGCCCCAGCATTTT. The complete variable domain, with remaining parts taken from reference TRBV7-2 and TRBJ1-5, reads GAGVSQSPSNKVTEKGKDVELRCDPISGHTALYWYRQSLGQGLEFLIYFQGNSAPDKSGLPSDRFSAERTGGSVSTLTIQRTQQEDSAVYLCASSLLRENSRDQPQHFGDGTRLSIL.

V is TRBV3-1 (or the pseudogene TRBV3-2) and J is TRBJ1-2; TRBD1 matches at 7 bases. Germline-derived CDR1 and CDR2 are LGHDT and YNNKEL (reference sequence). The V segment lost 5 bases and the J segment 10 bases; nucleotides outside the gene matches: 10. The CDR3 is made up of 13 amino acids. CDR3 amino acids: CASSYRDSDDYTF. CDR3 sequence (DNA): TGTGCCAGCAGCTACCGGGACAGTGATGACTACACCTTC.

The chain joins TRBV6-6 to TRBJ2-5; possibly TRBD2 for D (5 bases). Trimming removed 6 bases from V and 5 bases from J, with 19 bases in between. The CDR3 covers 15 residues. The V gene's germline CDR1 is MNHNY and CDR2 SVGAGI (reference sequence). In DNA, the CDR3 is TGTGCCAGCAGGCTTAACAGCGGCCTGAGGGAGACCCAGTACTTC. This codes for CASRLNSGLRETQYF.

The rearrangement uses TRBV3-1 (or the pseudogene TRBV3-2) and TRBJ2-7; D might be TRBD2 (5 bases). Per the germline V gene, CDR1 is LGHDT and CDR2 is YNNKEL (reference sequence). Trimming took off 0 bases at V and 9 bases at J, with 6 bases between the two ends. The CDR3 is 11 amino acids. CDR3 bases: TGTGCCAGCAGCCAAGAGAGGGCGCAGTACTTC. It specifies CASSQERAQYF.

The chain couples TRBV5-1 to TRBJ2-7, with D perhaps matching TRBD1 (6 bases). CDR1 SGHRS and CDR2 YFSETQ come from the germline V gene. CDR3 length: 15 amino acids. Deletions cut 2 bases from V and 2 bases from J, with 14 bases between. This CDR3 is CASSFLTGETYEQYF. Here the CDR3 DNA reads TGCGCCAGCAGCTTTCTGACAGGTGAAACCTACGAGCAGTACTTC. Based on the CDR3 plus reference TRBV5-1 and TRBJ2-7, the full variable domain is KAGVTQTPRYLIKTRGQQVTLSCSPISGHRSVSWYQQTPGQGLQFLFEYFSETQRNKGNFPGRFSGRQFSNSRSEMNVSTLELGDSALYLCASSFLTGETYEQYFGPGTRLTVT.

The chain has TRBV5-6 and TRBJ2-7; D is undetermined. The V end was cut by 1 base, the J end by 4 bases, with 6 bases between. Germline assignment: CDR1 SGHDT and CDR2 YYEEEE. The CDR3 has 12 amino acids. CDR3 in DNA: TGTGCCAGCAGCTTGTCGGTATACGAGCAGTACTTC. The encoded protein is CASSLSVYEQYF.

CDR3 DNA: TGCGCCAGCAGCGATACTTATGGAGGGGGCGTGGGGTTCTTC. Amino acid sequence: CASSDTYGGGVGFF. The chain couples TRBV5-1 to TRBJ2-1; a possible D gene is TRBD1 (7 bases). The CDR3 is made up of 14 amino acids. The germline V gene has CDR1 SGHRS and CDR2 YFSETQ. Trimming removed 4 bases at V and 15 bases at J, with 23 bases between.

This clone was recorded once. In the same sample, other DNA sequences code for this CDR3. The rearrangement joins TRBV18 to TRBJ1-4; the D gene is possibly TRBD1 (5 bases). This CDR3 contains 13 residues. Germline loops: CDR1 KGHSH, CDR2 LQKENI. Trimming took off 2 bases at V and 8 bases at J, with 9 bases between the two ends. CDR3 sequence (DNA): TGTGCCAGCTCACCAGGGGCAGGGGAAAAACTGTTTTTT. The encoded protein is CASSPGAGEKLFF.

V and J are TRBV5-6 and TRBJ1-5; D is uncertain. The CDR3 extends over 13 amino acids. Between the trimmed V and J ends, which lost 4 bases and 2 bases, there was a span of 7 bases. Germline CDR1 SGHDT, CDR2 YYEEEE. CDR3 region: CASSPGGNQPQHF. DNA for the CDR3: TGTGCCAGCAGCCCCGGAGGCAATCAGCCCCAGCATTTT.

The chain couples TRBV5-1 to TRBJ2-5; 9 nucleotides agree with TRBD1. This CDR3 spans 12 amino acids. V lost 7 bases to trimming and J lost 5 bases; unmatched junction nucleotides: 3. Germline V gene lookup returns CDR1 SGHRS and CDR2 YFSETQ. The CDR3 coding sequence is TGCGCCAGCGGGACAGGGTATGAGACCCAGTACTTC. This sequence encodes CASGTGYETQYF.

J is TRBJ1-1 and V is TRBV4-1, with 8 bases matching TRBD1. With V trimmed by 4 bases and J by 5 bases, 9 bases remained unmatched. CDR1 MGHRA and CDR2 YSYEKL come from the germline V gene. The CDR3 loop spans 15 amino acids. CDR3 sequence reads: CASSPGQGSRTEAFF. The DNA for the CDR3 is TGCGCCAGCAGCCCCGGACAGGGTTCAAGGACTGAAGCTTTCTTT.